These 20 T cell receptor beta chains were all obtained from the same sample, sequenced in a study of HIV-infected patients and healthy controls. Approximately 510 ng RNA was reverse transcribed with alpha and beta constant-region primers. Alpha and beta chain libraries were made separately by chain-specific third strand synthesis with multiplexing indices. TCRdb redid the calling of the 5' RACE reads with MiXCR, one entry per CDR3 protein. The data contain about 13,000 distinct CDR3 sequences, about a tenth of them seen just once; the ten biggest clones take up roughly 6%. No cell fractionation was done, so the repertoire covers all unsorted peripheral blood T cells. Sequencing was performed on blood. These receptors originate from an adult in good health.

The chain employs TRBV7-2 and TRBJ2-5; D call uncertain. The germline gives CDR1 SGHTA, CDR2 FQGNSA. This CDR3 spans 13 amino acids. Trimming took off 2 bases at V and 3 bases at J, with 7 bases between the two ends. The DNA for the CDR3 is TGTGCCAGCAGCTTATCGCCAGAAGAGACCCAGTACTTC. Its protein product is CASSLSPEETQYF. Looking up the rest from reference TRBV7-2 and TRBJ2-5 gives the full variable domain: GAGVSQSPSNKVTEKGKDVELRCDPISGHTALYWYRQSLGQGLEFLIYFQGNSAPDKSGLPSDRFSAERTGGSVSTLTIQRTQQEDSAVYLCASSLSPEETQYFGPGTRLLVL.

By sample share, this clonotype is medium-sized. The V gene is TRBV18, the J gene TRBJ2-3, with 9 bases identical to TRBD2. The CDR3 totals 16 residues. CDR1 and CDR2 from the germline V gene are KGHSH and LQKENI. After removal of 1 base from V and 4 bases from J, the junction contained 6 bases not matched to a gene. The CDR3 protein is CASSPRGTSNADTQYF. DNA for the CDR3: TGTGCCAGCTCACCACGAGGGACTAGCAACGCAGATACGCAGTATTTT.

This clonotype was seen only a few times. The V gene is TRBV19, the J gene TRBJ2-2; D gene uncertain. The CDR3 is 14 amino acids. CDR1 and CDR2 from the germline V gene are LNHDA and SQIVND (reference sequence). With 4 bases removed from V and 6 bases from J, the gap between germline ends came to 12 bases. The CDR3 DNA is TGTGCCAGTAGTACCTCAAACTCCGCCGGGGAGCTGTTTTTT. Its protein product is CASSTSNSAGELFF. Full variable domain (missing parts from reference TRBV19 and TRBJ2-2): DGGITQSPKYLFRKEGQNVTLSCEQNLNHDAMYWYRQDPGQGLRLIYYSQIVNDFQKGDIAEGYSVSREKKESFPLTVTSAQKNPTAFYLCASSTSNSAGELFFGEGSRLTVL.

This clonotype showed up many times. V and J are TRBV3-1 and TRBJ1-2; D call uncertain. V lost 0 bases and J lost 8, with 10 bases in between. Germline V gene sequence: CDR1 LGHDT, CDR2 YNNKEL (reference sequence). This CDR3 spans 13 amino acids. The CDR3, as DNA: TGTGCCAGCAGCCAAGATGGGCTCTGGGGCTACACCTTC. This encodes CASSQDGLWGYTF.

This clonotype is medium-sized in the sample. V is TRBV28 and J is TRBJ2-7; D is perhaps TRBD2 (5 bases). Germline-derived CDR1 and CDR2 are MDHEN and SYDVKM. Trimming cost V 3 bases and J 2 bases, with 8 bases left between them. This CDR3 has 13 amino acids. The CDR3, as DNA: TGTGCCAGCAGTTTCACGGGAACCTACGAGCAGTACTTC. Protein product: CASSFTGTYEQYF.

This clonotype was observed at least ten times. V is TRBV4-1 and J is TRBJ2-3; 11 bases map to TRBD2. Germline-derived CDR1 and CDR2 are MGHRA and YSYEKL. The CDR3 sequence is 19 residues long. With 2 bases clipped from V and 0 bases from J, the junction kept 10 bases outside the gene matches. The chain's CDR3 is CASSQLSLAGVGSTDTQYF. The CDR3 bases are TGCGCCAGCAGCCAACTCTCACTAGCGGGAGTGGGTAGCACAGATACGCAGTATTTT.

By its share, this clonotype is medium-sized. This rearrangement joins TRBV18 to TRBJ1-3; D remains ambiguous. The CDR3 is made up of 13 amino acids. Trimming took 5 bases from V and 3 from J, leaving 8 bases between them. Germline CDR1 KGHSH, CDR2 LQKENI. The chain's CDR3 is CASSAGNGNTIYF. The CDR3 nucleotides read TGTGCCAGCTCAGCCGGGAATGGAAACACCATATATTTT. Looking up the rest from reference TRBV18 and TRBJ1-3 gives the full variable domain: NAGVMQNPRHLVRRRGQEARLRCSPMKGHSHVYWYRQLPEEGLKFMVYLQKENIIDESGMPKERFSAEFPKEGPSILRIQQVVRGDSAAYFCASSAGNGNTIYFGEGSWLTVV.

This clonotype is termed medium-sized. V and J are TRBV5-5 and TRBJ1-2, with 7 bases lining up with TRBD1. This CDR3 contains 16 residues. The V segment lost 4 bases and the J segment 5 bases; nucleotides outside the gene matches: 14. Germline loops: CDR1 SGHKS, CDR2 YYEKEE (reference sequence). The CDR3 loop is CASSPFPGQVDYGYTF. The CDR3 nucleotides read TGTGCCAGCAGCCCATTCCCAGGACAGGTTGATTATGGCTACACCTTC.

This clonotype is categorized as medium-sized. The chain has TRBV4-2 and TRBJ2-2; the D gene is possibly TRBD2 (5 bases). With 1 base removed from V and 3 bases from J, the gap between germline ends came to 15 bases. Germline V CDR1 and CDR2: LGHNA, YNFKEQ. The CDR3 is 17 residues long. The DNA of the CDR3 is TGTGCCAGCAGCCAAGGTCAAAGCGGAAGCTACACCGGGGAGCTGTTTTTT. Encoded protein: CASSQGQSGSYTGELFF.

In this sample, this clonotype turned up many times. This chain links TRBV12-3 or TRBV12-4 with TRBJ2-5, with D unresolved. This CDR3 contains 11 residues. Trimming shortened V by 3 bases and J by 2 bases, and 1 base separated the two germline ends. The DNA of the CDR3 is TGTGCCAGCAGTTTGCAAGAGACCCAGTACTTC. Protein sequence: CASSLQETQYF.

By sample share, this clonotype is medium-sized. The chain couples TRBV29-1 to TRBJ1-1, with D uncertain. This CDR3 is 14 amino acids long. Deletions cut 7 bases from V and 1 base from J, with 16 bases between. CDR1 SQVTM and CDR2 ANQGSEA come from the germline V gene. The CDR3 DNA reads TGCAGCGCTGAGCCTCCTTCCAGGAACACTGAAGCTTTCTTT. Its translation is CSAEPPSRNTEAFF.

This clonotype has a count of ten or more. The CDR3 region has the DNA TGTGCCAGTAGTCCAGGACGCGGGAGGGCCCATGAGCAGTTCTTC. Protein product: CASSPGRGRAHEQFF. The rearrangement joins TRBV19 to TRBJ2-1; 9 bases agree with TRBD2. This CDR3 is 15 amino acids long. V shed 5 bases, J shed 8 bases, and the junction held 10 bases outside the gene matches. CDR1 is LNHDA and CDR2 is SQIVND in the germline V gene (reference sequence).

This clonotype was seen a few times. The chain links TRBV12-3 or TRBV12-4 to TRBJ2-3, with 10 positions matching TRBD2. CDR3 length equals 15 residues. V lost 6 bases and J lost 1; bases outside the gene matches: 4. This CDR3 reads CASRSGLAGTDTQYF. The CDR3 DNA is TGTGCCAGCAGATCCGGACTAGCGGGCACAGATACGCAGTATTTT.

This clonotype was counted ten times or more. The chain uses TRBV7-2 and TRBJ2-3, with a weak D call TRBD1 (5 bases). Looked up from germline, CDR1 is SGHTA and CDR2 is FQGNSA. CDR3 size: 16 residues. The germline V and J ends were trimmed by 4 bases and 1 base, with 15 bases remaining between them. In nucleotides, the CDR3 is TGTGCCAGCAGCTGGACATTCGGTTCCGGCACAGATACGCAGTATTTT. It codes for CASSWTFGSGTDTQYF.

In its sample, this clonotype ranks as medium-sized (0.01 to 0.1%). The CDR3 spells CASTRTGDYNEQFF. CDR3 coding DNA: TGTGCCAGTACCCGGACAGGGGACTACAATGAGCAGTTCTTC. The chain carries TRBV6-4 and TRBJ2-1, with 9 bases lining up with TRBD1. The CDR3 is 14 residues long. After removal of 9 bases from V and 3 bases from J, the junction contained 6 bases not matched to a gene. Germline CDR1 and CDR2: MRHNA and SNTAGT.

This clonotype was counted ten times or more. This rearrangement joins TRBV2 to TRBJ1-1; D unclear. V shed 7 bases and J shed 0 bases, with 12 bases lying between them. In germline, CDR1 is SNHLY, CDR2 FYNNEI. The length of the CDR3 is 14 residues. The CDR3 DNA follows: TGTGCCAGCAAGGTGAGCGGTTTGAACACTGAAGCTTTCTTT. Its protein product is CASKVSGLNTEAFF.

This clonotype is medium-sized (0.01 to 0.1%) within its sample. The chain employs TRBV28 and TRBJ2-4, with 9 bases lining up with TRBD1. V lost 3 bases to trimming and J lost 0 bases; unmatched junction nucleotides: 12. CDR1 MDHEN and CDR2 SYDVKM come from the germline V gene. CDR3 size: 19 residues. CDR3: CASSLGDRADGLAKNIQYF. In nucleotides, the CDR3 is TGTGCCAGCAGTTTGGGGGACAGGGCGGATGGCCTAGCCAAAAACATTCAGTACTTC.

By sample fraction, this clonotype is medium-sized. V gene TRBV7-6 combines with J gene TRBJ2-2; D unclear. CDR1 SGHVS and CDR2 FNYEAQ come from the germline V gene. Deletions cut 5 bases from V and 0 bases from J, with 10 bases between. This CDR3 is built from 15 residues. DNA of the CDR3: TGTGCCAGCAGCCCCCCCCGGGCGAACACCGGGGAGCTGTTTTTT. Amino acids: CASSPPRANTGELFF.

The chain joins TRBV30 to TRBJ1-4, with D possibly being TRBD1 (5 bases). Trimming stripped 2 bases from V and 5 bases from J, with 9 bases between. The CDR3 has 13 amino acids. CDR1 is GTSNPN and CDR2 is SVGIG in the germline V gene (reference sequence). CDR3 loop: CAWSSRANEKLFF. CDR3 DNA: TGTGCCTGGAGTAGCAGGGCAAATGAAAAACTGTTTTTT.

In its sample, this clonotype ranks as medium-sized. This CDR3 reads CASSLNLREPQYF. CDR3 DNA sequence: TGTGCCAGCAGCTTGAATTTGAGGGAGCCGCAGTATTTT. The chain has TRBV11-3 and TRBJ2-3, with TRBD2 as a possible D gene (5 bases). CDR1 and CDR2 from the germline V gene are SGHNT and YENEEA. The length of the CDR3 is 13 residues. The V gene lost 3 bases and the J gene lost 10 bases, with 14 bases spanning the gap. The variable domain in full, completed from reference TRBV11-3 and TRBJ2-3, reads EAGVVQSPRYKIIEKKQPVAFWCNPISGHNTLYWYLQNLGQGPELLIRYENEEAVDDSQLPKDRFSAERLKGVDSTLKIQPAELGDSAVYLCASSLNLREPQYFGPGTRLTVL.